The 21 T cell receptor beta chains below all came from one sample that was sequenced in a study of Ad26.COV2.S vaccination and SARS-CoV-2 variants. Measured with immunoSEQ multiplex PCR; TCRdb has only the in-frame clones, and not every one. The repertoire holds about 350,000 clones, with about 91% as singletons. The material sequenced was peripheral blood, taken after recovery from COVID-19. These receptors were collected from a human donor who had recovered from COVID-19.

V is TRBV25-1 and J is TRBJ1-2, with D uncertain. Trimming cost V 3 bases and J 8 bases, with 13 bases left between them. Germline V CDR1 and CDR2: MGHDK, SYGVNS. This CDR3 is 13 amino acids long. CDR3 nucleotides: TGTGCCAGCAGTGACCGGGGTTACGGCGGCTACACCTTC. Protein product: CASSDRGYGGYTF.

J is TRBJ2-3 and V is TRBV6-6, with a weak D call TRBD1 (6 bases). The CDR3 loop spans 14 amino acids. V was cut by 6 bases and J by 5 bases, with 15 bases left in between. The germline gives CDR1 MNHNY, CDR2 SVGAGI (reference sequence). CDR3 residues: CASSPGQLVDTQYF. Here the CDR3 DNA reads TGTGCCAGCAGCCCCGGACAGCTCGTAGATACGCAGTATTTT.

The gene calls are TRBV2 and TRBJ1-4, with TRBD1 as a possible D gene (5 bases). The CDR3 length is 14 residues. V lost 7 bases to trimming and J lost 7 bases, with 16 bases between them. From germline, CDR1 is SNHLY and CDR2 FYNNEI. The CDR3 is CASKIDRSVEKLFF. In DNA, the CDR3 is TGTGCCAGCAAGATCGACAGATCCGTTGAAAAACTGTTTTTT. The full variable domain, rest sourced from reference TRBV2 and TRBJ1-4, is EPEVTQTPSHQVTQMGQEVILRCVPISNHLYFYWYRQILGQKVEFLVSFYNNEISEKSEIFDDQFSVERPDGSNFTLKIRSTKLEDSAMYFCASKIDRSVEKLFFGSGTQLSVL.

V is TRBV6-2 or TRBV6-3 and J is TRBJ2-1; no clear D. The CDR3 covers 13 residues. V lost 6 bases, J lost 8 bases, and 14 bases lay in between. The germline V gene encodes CDR1 MNHEY and CDR2 SVGEGT. CDR3 DNA sequence: TGTGCCAGCAGCATCGGTTGGTTCTATGAGCAGTTCTTC. It translates to CASSIGWFYEQFF.

The V gene is TRBV7-8, the J gene TRBJ1-1, with unresolved D. V dropped 4 bases and J dropped 1 base, with 13 bases sitting between them. Looked up from germline, CDR1 is SGHVS and CDR2 is FQNEAQ. The CDR3 totals 15 residues. CDR3 protein: CASSSQTGGNTEAFF. The DNA of the CDR3 is TGTGCCAGCAGCTCTCAGACTGGAGGGAACACTGAAGCTTTCTTT.

The rearrangement joins TRBV7-9 to TRBJ2-2; tentatively, D is TRBD1 (6 bases). Looked up from germline, CDR1 is SEHNR and CDR2 is FQNEAQ (reference sequence). This CDR3 is built from 15 residues. V dropped 1 base and J dropped 5 bases, with 11 bases sitting between them. CDR3 amino acids: CASSLDRVGTGELFF. CDR3 in DNA: TGTGCCAGCAGCTTAGACAGGGTTGGTACCGGGGAGCTGTTTTTT. Filled out from reference TRBV7-9 and TRBJ2-2, the complete variable domain reads DTGVSQNPRHKITKRGQNVTFRCDPISEHNRLYWYRQTLGQGPEFLTYFQNEAQLEKSRLLSDRFSAERPKGSFSTLEIQRTEQGDSAMYLCASSLDRVGTGELFFGEGSRLTVL.

The rearrangement uses TRBV6-5 and TRBJ1-4, with D perhaps TRBD1 (6 bases). The CDR3 consists of 15 residues. Looked up from germline, CDR1 is MNHEY and CDR2 is SVGAGI. V was cut by 5 bases and J by 4 bases, with 14 bases left in between. CDR3 nucleotides: TGTGCCAGCAGTCCGACAGGAATGTTTAATGAAAAACTGTTTTTT. Translated, it gives CASSPTGMFNEKLFF.

V and J are TRBV7-4 and TRBJ1-5; weak D call: TRBD1 (5 bases). Per germline, CDR1 SGHVT and CDR2 SQSDAQ. V was trimmed by 1 base and J by 6 bases, leaving 16 bases between them. The CDR3 is made up of 16 amino acids. The CDR3 spells CASSLVRDPSGQPQHF. The CDR3 DNA reads as TGTGCCAGCAGCTTAGTGAGGGACCCATCGGGTCAGCCCCAGCATTTT.

As for this clone: Other DNA sequences of this sample code for an identical CDR3. The rearrangement uses TRBV4-1 and TRBJ1-1; tentatively, D is TRBD1 (6 bases). Germline V gene sequence: CDR1 MGHRA, CDR2 YSYEKL. V was pared by 1 base and J by 1 base, with 7 bases between. The CDR3 consists of 14 residues. CDR3 coding DNA: TGCGCCAGCAGCCAAGGAGGGGGGAACACTGAAGCTTTCTTT. Its translation: CASSQGGGNTEAFF.

CDR3 amino acids: CASSPSDINQPQHF. The DNA of the CDR3 is TGTGCCAGCTCACCGTCGGACATTAATCAGCCCCAGCATTTT. The chain employs TRBV18 and TRBJ1-5; tentative D call: TRBD1 (5 bases). The CDR3 is made up of 14 amino acids. Germline lookup yields CDR1 KGHSH and CDR2 LQKENI. The V end lost 3 bases, the J end lost 4 bases, and 10 bases lay between the germline ends.

J is TRBJ1-6 and V is TRBV27; D possibly corresponds to TRBD1 (6 bases). This CDR3 region has 13 residues. Trimming shortened V by 5 bases and J by 7 bases, and 9 bases separated the two germline ends. CDR1 is MNHEY, CDR2 SMNVEV, per germline (reference sequence). The CDR3: CASSHRENSPLHF. Written as DNA, the CDR3 is TGTGCCAGCAGTCACAGGGAGAATTCACCCCTCCACTTT.

The V gene is TRBV10-3, the J gene TRBJ2-1; 8 bases fit TRBD2. The germline gives CDR1 ENHRY, CDR2 SYGVKD. V shed 5 bases and J 0 bases; nucleotides not matched to a gene: 6. This CDR3 comprises 16 residues. The CDR3 spells CAISSGSGSSYNEQFF. CDR3 sequence (DNA): TGTGCCATCAGTTCCGGCAGCGGGAGCTCCTACAATGAGCAGTTCTTC.

The rearrangement uses TRBV2 and TRBJ2-2; D uncertain. V lost 6 bases and J 6 bases, leaving 11 bases between the germline ends. CDR3 length equals 13 residues. Per germline, CDR1 SNHLY and CDR2 FYNNEI. Written as DNA, the CDR3 is TGTGCCAGCAGATTGACCGGCCCCGGGGAGCTGTTTTTT. This gives the protein CASRLTGPGELFF.

V is TRBV11-3 and J is TRBJ2-2; tentatively, D is TRBD2 (6 bases). The CDR3 is 15 residues long. Germline values: CDR1 SGHNT, CDR2 YENEEA. Between the trimmed V and J ends, which lost 1 base and 6 bases, there was a span of 12 bases. As DNA, the CDR3 is TGTGCCAGCAGCTTAGTCCAGGGAGGCGCCGGGGAGCTGTTTTTT. Encoded protein: CASSLVQGGAGELFF.

V is TRBV6-5 and J is TRBJ1-2; TRBD1 matches 9 bases. V lost 6 bases, J lost 4 bases, and 3 bases stayed unmatched. CDR3 size: 13 residues. Per germline, CDR1 MNHEY and CDR2 SVGAGI. The CDR3 sequence is CASSPDRGYGYTF. The DNA of the CDR3 is TGTGCCAGCAGCCCGGACAGGGGCTATGGCTACACCTTC.

For the CDR3, the DNA is TGTGCCAGCAGTCGTCAGGGGGCGTTCGAGCAGTACTTC. It encodes CASSRQGAFEQYF. The chain couples TRBV27 to TRBJ2-7, with 8 bases fitting TRBD1. Germline V gene data show CDR1 as MNHEY and CDR2 as SMNVEV (reference sequence). The junction had 6 bases not matched to a gene; V was cut back by 5 bases and J by 6 bases. The CDR3 runs 13 residues.

The chain links TRBV5-5 to TRBJ1-2; D is perhaps TRBD1 (5 bases). The germline V gene has CDR1 SGHKS and CDR2 YYEKEE (reference sequence). The CDR3 has 12 amino acids. V dropped 3 bases and J dropped 8 bases, with 11 bases sitting between them. The CDR3 sequence is CASSSQGWGYTF. The DNA of the CDR3 is TGTGCCAGCAGCTCCCAGGGTTGGGGCTACACCTTC.

The chain combines TRBV18 with TRBJ2-5; 8 nucleotides match TRBD1. The CDR3 extends over 15 amino acids. Per the germline V gene, CDR1 is KGHSH and CDR2 is LQKENI. V trimming: 3 bases; J trimming: 5 bases; junction bases outside the gene matches: 8. This CDR3 reads CASSPRTGTRETQYF. The CDR3 DNA reads TGTGCCAGCTCACCCCGGACAGGGACAAGGGAGACCCAGTACTTC.

The gene calls are TRBV9 and TRBJ1-3, with TRBD1 as a possible D gene (5 bases). Deletions cut 0 bases from V and 9 bases from J, with 16 bases between. This CDR3 is built from 15 residues. CDR1 and CDR2 (germline): SGDLS, YYNGEE. The CDR3 here is CASSVGEAGESTIYF. The CDR3 bases are TGTGCCAGCAGCGTAGGTGAAGCGGGGGAGAGCACCATATATTTT.

This rearrangement joins TRBV7-8 to TRBJ1-4, with 9 positions matching TRBD1. This CDR3 has 16 residues. Germline CDR1 SGHVS, CDR2 FQNEAQ. Trimming removed 1 base from V and 12 bases from J; junction bases left unmatched: 12. The CDR3 is CASSLVGQGFPGELFF. Written as DNA, the CDR3 is TGTGCCAGCAGCTTAGTCGGACAGGGGTTCCCGGGGGAACTGTTTTTT.

The V gene is TRBV29-1, the J gene TRBJ1-2; D is perhaps TRBD1 (6 bases). Per the germline V gene, CDR1 is SQVTM and CDR2 is ANQGSEA. V lost 5 bases, J lost 8 bases, and 15 bases lay in between. This CDR3 comprises 12 residues. CDR3 residues: CSVWTRGYGYTF. CDR3 DNA sequence: TGCAGCGTTTGGACGAGGGGGTACGGCTACACCTTC.